This T cell receptor (beta chain) was sequenced for a study of metastatic and nonmetastatic thyroid tumors. Overall study context: A comparison of repertoires was made across blood and tumor or nodule tissue from malignant and benign thyroid patients.

By proportion, this clone is medium-sized. V shed 5 bases, J shed 0 bases, and the junction held 4 bases outside the gene matches. The germline V gene encodes CDR1 MDHEN and CDR2 SYDVKM. This CDR3 region has 14 residues. None of the patients had undergone any treatment ahead of thyroid surgery. TCRdb re-analyzed the PCR reads using MiXCR. The table records tens of thousands of clones, roughly an eighth of them present only once. The chain carries TRBV28 and TRBJ2-7; 7 bases agree with TRBD1. The material sequenced was blood. This clonotype originated in a male donor with papillary thyroid cancer or a benign thyroid nodule (not recorded which). Some clones in this sample may be carry-over from other donors' samples. CDR3 sequence: CASSPTGDSYEQYF. DNA of the CDR3: TGTGCCAGCAGTCCTACAGGGGACTCCTACGAGCAGTACTTC.